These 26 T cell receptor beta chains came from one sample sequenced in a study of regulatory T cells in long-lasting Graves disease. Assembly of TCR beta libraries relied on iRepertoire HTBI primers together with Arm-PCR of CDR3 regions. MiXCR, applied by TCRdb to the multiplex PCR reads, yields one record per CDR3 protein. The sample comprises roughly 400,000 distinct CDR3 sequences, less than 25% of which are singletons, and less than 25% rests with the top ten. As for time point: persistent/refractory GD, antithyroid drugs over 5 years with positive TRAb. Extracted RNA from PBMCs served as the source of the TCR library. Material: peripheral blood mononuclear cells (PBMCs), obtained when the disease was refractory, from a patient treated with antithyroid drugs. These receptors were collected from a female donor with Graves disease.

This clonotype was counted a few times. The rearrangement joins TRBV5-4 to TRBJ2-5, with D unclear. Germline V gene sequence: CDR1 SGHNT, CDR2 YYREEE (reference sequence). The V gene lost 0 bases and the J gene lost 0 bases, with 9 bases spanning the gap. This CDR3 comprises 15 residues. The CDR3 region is CASSLGGKNQETQYF. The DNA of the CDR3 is TGTGCCAGCAGCTTGGGGGGAAAAAACCAAGAGACCCAGTACTTC.

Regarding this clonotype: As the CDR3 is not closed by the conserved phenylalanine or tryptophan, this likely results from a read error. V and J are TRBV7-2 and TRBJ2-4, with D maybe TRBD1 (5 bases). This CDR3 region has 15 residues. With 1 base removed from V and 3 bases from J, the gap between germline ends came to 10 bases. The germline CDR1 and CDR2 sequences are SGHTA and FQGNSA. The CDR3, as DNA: TGTGCCAGCAGCTTAGGACAGAGTCTCAAAAACATTCAGTACCTC. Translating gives CASSLGQSLKNIQYL.

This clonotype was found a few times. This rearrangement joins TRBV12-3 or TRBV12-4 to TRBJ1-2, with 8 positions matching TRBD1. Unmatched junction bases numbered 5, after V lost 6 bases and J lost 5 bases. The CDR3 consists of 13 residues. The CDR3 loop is CASSRDRIYGYTF. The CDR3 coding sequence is TGTGCCAGCAGCAGGGACAGGATTTATGGCTACACCTTC.

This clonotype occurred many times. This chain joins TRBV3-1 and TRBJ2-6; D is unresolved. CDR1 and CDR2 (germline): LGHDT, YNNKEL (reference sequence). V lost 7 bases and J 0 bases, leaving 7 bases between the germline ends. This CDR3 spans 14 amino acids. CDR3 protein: CASTQASGANVLTF. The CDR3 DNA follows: TGTGCCAGCACCCAGGCCTCTGGGGCCAACGTCCTGACTTTC.

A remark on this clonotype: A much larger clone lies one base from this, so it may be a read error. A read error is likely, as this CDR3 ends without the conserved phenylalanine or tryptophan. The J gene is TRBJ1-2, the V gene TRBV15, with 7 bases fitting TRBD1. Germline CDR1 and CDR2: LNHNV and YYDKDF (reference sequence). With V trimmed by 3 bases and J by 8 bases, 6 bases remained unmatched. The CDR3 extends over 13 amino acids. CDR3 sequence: CATSRHQGDGYTS. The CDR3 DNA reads TGTGCCACCAGCAGGCATCAGGGGGACGGCTACACCTCC.

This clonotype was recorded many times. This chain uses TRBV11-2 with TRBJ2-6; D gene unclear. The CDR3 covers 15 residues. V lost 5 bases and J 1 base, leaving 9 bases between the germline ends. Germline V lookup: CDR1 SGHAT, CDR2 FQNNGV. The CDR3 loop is CASSLVMSGANVLTF. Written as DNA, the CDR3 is TGTGCCAGCAGCCTCGTCATGTCTGGGGCCAACGTCCTGACTTTC. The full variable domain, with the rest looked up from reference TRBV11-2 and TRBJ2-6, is EAGVAQSPRYKIIEKRQSVAFWCNPISGHATLYWYQQILGQGPKLLIQFQNNGVVDDSQLPKDRFSAERLKGVDSTLKIQPAKLEDSAVYLCASSLVMSGANVLTFGAGSRLTVL.

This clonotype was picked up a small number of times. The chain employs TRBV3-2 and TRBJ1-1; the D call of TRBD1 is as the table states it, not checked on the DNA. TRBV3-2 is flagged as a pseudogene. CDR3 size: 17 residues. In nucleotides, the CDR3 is TGTGCCAGCAGCCAAGATAATGTGGGCAGGGCGGACACTGAAGCTTTCTTT. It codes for CASSQDNVGRADTEAFF.

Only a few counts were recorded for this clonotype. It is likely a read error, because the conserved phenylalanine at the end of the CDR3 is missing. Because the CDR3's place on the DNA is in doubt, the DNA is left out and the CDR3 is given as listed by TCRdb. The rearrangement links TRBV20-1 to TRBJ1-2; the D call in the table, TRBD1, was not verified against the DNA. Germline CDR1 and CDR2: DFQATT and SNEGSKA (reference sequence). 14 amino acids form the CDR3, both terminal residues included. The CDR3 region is CSAREPNAPWQGGI.

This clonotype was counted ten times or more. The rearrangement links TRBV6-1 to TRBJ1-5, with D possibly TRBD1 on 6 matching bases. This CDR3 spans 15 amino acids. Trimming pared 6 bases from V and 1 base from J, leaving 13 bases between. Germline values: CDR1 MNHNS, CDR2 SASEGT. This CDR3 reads CASRLQGNSNQPQHF. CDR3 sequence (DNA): TGTGCCAGCAGGTTACAGGGAAACAGCAATCAGCCCCAGCATTTT.

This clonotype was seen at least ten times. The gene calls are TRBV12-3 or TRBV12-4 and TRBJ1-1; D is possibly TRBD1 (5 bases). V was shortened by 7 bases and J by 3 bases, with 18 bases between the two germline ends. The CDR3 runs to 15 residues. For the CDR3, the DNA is TGTGCCAGCATTAATGGGGGGTTAGGAGACACTGAAGCTTTCTTT. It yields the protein CASINGGLGDTEAFF.

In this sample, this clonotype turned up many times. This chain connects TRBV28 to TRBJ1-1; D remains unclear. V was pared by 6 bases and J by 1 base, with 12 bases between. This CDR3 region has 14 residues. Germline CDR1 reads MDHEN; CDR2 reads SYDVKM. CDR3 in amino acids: CASRPRDSNTEAFF. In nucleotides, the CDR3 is TGTGCCAGCAGACCCCGGGATTCGAACACTGAAGCTTTCTTT. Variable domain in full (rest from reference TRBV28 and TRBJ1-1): DVKVTQSSRYLVKRTGEKVFLECVQDMDHENMFWYRQDPGLGLRLIYFSYDVKMKEKGDIPEGYSVSREKKERFSLILESASTNQTSMYLCASRPRDSNTEAFFGQGTRLTVV.

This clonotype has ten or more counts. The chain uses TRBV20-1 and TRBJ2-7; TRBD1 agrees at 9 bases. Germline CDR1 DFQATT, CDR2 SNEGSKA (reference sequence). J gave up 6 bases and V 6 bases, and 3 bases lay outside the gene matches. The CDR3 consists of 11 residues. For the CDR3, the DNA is TGCAGTGCAACGGACAGGGGCGAGCAGTACTTC. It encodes CSATDRGEQYF.

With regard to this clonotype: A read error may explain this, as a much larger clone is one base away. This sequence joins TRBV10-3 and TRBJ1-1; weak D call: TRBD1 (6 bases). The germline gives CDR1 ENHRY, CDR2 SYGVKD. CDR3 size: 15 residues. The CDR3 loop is CAISDPGHVNTETFF. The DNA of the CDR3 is TGTGCCATCAGTGACCCGGGACATGTGAACACTGAAACTTTCTTT.

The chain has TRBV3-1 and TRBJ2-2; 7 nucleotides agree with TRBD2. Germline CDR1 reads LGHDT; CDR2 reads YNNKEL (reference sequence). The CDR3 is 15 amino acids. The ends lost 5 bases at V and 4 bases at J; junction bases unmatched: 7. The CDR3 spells CASSGGGSITGELFF. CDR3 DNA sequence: TGTGCCAGCAGCGGAGGCGGGAGTATCACCGGGGAGCTGTTTTTT.

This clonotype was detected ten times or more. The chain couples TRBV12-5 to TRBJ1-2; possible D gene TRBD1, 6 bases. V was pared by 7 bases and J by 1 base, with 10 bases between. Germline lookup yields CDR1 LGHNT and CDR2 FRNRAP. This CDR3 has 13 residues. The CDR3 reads CASAQQGNYGYTF. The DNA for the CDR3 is TGTGCTAGTGCCCAACAGGGTAACTATGGCTACACCTTC.

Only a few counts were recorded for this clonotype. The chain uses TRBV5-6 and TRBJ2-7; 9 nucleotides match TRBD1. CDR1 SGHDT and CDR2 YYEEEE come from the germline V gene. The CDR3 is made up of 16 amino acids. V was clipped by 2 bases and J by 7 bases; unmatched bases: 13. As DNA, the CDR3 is TGTGCCAGCAGCTTTTACTACCCCGGGACAGGGTGGGAGCAGTACTTC. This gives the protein CASSFYYPGTGWEQYF.

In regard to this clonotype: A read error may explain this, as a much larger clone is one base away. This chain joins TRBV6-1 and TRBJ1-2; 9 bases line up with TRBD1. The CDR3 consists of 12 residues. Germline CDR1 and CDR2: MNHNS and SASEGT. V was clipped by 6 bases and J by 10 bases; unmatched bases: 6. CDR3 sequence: CASRGQGKAYTF. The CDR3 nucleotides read TGTGCCAGCAGGGGACAGGGCAAAGCCTACACCTTC.

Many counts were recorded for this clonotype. Here the CDR3 DNA reads TGTGCCAGCGGATTTCATCAGAGGGGCTACACCTTC. This translates into CASGFHQRGYTF. V gene TRBV28 combines with J gene TRBJ1-2; no reliable D call. The germline gives CDR1 MDHEN, CDR2 SYDVKM. CDR3 length equals 12 residues. V gave up 8 bases and J gave up 8 bases, with 15 bases separating them.

The CDR3 DNA sequence: TGTGCCAGCTCCGACACAGGGGTCGGCTACACCTTC. Protein: CASSDTGVGYTF. The chain recombines TRBV10-3 with TRBJ1-2, with 7 bases lining up with TRBD1. Losses at the gene ends were 10 bases for V and 8 bases for J; bases not matched to a gene: 10. There are 12 residues in the CDR3. Germline V CDR1 and CDR2: ENHRY, SYGVKD.

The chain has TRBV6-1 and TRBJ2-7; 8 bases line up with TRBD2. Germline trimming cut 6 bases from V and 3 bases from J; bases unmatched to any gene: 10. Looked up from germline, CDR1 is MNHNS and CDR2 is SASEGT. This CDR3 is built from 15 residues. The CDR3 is CASSSSGSVLYEQYF. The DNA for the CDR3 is TGTGCCAGCAGCTCAAGCGGGAGCGTACTCTACGAGCAGTACTTC.

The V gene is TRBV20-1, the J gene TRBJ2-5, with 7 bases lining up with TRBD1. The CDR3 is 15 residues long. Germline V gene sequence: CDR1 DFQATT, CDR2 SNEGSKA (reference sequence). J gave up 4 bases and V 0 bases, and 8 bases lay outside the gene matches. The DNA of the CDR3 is TGCAGTGCTAGAGATGTACAGGGGTTTCGAGAGACCCAGTACTTC. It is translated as CSARDVQGFRETQYF.

The CDR3, as DNA: TGTGCCAGCAGTTACGGATCCCCGGATACGCAGTATTTT. It translates to CASSYGSPDTQYF. This chain links TRBV6-9 with TRBJ2-3; D gene uncertain. In germline, CDR1 is MNHGY, CDR2 SVAAGI. Trimming stripped 3 bases from V and 6 bases from J, with 10 bases between. The CDR3 length is 13 residues.

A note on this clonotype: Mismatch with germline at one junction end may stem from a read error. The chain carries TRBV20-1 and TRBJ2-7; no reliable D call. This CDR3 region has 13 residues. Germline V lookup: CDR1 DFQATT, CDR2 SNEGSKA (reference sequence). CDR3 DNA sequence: TGCAGTGCTAGAGAAGCGAATACCTACGAGCAGCACTTC. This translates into CSAREANTYEQHF.

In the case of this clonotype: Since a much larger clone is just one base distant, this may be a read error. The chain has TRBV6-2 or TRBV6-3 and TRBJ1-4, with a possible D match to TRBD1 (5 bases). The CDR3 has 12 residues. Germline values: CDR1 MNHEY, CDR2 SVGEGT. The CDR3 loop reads CASSQGSEKPFF. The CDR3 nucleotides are TGTGCCAGCAGCCAGGGCAGCGAAAAACCGTTTTTT.

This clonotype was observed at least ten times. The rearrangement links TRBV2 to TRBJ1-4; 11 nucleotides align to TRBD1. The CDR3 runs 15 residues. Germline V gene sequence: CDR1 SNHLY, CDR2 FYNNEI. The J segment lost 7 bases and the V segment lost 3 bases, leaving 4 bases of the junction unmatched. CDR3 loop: CASSELGTGGEKLFF. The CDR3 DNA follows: TGTGCCAGCAGTGAGCTGGGGACAGGGGGTGAAAAACTGTTTTTT.

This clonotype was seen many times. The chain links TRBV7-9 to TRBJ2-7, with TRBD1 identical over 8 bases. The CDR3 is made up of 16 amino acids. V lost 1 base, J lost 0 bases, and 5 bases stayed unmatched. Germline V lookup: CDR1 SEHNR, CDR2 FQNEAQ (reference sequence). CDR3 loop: CASSLDDRGFSYEQYF. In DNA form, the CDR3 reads TGTGCCAGCAGCTTAGACGACAGGGGATTCTCCTACGAGCAGTACTTC.